The clone carrying this T cell receptor beta chain showed up just a few times. The data originate from a study of T-cell reconstitution after alpha-beta-depleted transplantation in children. The CDR3 loop spans 13 amino acids. V was cut by 1 base and J by 6 bases, with 10 bases left in between. CDR1 is SGHTA, CDR2 FQGNSA, per germline. Molecular barcoding with unique molecular identifiers was used for the TCRbeta library. TCRdb called the PCR reads again in MiXCR, with one record for every CDR3 protein. The table includes about 200,000 distinct CDR3 sequences, approximately 14% detected once. The receptor was derived from a human donor who donated a stem cell graft to a child with acute lymphoblastic leukemia. The rearrangement uses TRBV7-2 and TRBJ2-7; D gene unclear. Source: PBMCs from the stem cell graft donor, taken from the stem cell graft. CDR3 sequence (DNA): TGTGCCAGCAGCTTAGTTGAGGTCACCGAGCAGTACTTC. Translation gives CASSLVEVTEQYF.